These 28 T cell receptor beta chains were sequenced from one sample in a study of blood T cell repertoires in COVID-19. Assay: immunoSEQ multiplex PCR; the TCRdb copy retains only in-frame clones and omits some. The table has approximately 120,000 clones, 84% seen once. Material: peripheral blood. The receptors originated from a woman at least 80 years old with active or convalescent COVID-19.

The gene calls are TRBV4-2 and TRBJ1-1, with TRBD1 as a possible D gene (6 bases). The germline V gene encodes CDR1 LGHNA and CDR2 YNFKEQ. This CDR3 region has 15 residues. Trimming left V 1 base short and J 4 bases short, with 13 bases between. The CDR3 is CASSQGSLGGTEAFF. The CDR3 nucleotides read TGTGCCAGCAGCCAAGGGAGTTTAGGGGGCACTGAAGCTTTCTTT.

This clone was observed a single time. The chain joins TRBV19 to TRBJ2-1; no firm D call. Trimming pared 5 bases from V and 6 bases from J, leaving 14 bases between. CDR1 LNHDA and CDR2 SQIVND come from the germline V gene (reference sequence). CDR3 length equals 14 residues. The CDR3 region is CASSRPARLNEQFF. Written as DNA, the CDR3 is TGTGCCAGTAGTCGCCCCGCCCGACTCAATGAGCAGTTCTTC.

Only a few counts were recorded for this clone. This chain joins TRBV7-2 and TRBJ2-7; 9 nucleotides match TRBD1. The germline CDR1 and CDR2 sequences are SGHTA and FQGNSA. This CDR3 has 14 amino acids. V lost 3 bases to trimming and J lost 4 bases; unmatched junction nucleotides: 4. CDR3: CASSFGTGMYEQYF. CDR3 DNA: TGTGCCAGCAGCTTTGGGACAGGGATGTACGAGCAGTACTTC.

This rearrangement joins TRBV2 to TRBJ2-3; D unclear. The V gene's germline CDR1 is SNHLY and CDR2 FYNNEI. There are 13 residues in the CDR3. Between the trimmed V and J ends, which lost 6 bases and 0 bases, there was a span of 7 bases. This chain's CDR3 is CASRLDSTDTQYF. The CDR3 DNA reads TGTGCCAGCAGGCTAGACAGCACAGATACGCAGTATTTT.

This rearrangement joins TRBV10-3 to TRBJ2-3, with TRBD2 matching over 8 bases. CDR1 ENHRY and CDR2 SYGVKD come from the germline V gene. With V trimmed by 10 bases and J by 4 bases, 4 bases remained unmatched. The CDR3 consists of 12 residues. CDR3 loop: CATSGSADTQYF. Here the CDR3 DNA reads TGTGCCACCAGCGGGAGTGCAGATACGCAGTATTTT.

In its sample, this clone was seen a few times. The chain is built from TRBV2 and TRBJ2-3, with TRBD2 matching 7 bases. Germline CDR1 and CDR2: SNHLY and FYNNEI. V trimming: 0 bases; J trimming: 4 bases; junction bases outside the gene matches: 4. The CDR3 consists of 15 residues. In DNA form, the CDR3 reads TGTGCCAGCAGTGAAGCGAGACTAGCAGCAGATACGCAGTATTTT. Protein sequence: CASSEARLAADTQYF.

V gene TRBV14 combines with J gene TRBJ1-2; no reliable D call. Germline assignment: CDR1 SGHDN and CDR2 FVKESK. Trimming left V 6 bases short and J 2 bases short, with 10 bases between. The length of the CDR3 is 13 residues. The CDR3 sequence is CASRPPGNYGYTF. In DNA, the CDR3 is TGTGCCAGCAGACCCCCCGGGAACTATGGCTACACCTTC.

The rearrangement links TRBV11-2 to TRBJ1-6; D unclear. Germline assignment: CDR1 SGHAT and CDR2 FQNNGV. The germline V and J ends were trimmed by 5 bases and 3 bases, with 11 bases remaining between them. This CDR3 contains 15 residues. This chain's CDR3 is CASSTTGSYNSPLHF. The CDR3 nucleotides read TGTGCCAGCAGCACCACCGGGAGCTATAATTCACCCCTCCACTTT.

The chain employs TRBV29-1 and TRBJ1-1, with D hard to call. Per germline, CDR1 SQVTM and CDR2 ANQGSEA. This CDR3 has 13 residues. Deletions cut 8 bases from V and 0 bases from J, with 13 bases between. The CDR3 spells CSFQLNLNTEAFF. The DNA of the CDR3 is TGCAGCTTTCAACTCAATTTGAACACTGAAGCTTTCTTT. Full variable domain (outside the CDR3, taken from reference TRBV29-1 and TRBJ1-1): SAVISQKPSRDICQRGTSLTIQCQVDSQVTMMFWYRQQPGQSLTLIATANQGSEATYESGFVIDKFPISRPNLTFSTLTVSNMSPEDSSIYLCSFQLNLNTEAFFGQGTRLTVV.

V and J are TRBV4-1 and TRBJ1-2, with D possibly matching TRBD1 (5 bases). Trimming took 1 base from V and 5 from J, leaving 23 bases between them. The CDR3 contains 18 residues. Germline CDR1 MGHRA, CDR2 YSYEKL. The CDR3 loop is CASSQGSDPRDSRYGYTF. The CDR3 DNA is TGCGCCAGCAGCCAAGGCTCGGATCCCAGGGACTCTAGATATGGCTACACCTTC.

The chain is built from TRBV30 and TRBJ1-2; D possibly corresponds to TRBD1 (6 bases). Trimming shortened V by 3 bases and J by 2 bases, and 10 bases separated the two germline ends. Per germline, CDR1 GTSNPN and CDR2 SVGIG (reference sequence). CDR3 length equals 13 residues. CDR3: CAWRTQGNYGYTF. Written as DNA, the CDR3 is TGTGCCTGGAGGACGCAGGGGAACTATGGCTACACCTTC.

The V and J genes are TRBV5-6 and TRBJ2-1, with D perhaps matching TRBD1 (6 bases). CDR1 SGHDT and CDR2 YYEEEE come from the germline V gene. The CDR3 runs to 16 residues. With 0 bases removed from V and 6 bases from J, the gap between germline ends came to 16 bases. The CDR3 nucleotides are TGTGCCAGCAGCTTGGACAAGGGGGAAGTTTTCAATGAGCAGTTCTTC. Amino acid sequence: CASSLDKGEVFNEQFF.

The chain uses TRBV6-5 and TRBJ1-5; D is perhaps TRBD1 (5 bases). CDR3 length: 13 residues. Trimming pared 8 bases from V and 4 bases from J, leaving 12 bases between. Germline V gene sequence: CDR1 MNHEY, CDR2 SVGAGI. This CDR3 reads CASSLQENQPQHF. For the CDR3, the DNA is TGTGCCAGCTCTTTACAGGAGAATCAGCCCCAGCATTTT.

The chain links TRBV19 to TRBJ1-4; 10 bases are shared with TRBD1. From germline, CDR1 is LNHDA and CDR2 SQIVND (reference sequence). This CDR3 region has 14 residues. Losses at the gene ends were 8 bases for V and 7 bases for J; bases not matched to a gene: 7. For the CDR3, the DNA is TGTGCCAGTCTTGACAGGGGGCGAAGTGAAAAACTGTTTTTT. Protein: CASLDRGRSEKLFF. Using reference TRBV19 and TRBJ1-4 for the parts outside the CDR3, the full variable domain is DGGITQSPKYLFRKEGQNVTLSCEQNLNHDAMYWYRQDPGQGLRLIYYSQIVNDFQKGDIAEGYSVSREKKESFPLTVTSAQKNPTAFYLCASLDRGRSEKLFFGSGTQLSVL.

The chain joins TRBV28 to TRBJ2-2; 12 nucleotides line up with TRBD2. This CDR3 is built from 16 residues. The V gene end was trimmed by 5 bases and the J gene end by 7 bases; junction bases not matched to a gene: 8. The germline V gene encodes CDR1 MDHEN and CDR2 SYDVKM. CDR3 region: CASSLRLAGAIGELFF. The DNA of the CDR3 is TGTGCCAGCAGTCTAAGACTAGCGGGAGCGATCGGGGAGCTGTTTTTT.

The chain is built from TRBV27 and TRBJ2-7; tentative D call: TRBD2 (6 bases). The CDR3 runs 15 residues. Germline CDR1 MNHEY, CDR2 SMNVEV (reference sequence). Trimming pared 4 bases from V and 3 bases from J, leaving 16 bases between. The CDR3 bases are TGTGCCAGCAGTTATGAGGGAGGACCTAACTACGAGCAGTACTTC. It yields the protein CASSYEGGPNYEQYF.

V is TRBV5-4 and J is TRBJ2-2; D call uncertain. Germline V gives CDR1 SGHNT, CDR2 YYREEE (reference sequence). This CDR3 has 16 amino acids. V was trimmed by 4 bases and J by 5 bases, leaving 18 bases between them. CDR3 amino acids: CASSAPGVGGTGELFF. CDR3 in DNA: TGTGCCAGCAGCGCTCCCGGAGTGGGTGGGACCGGGGAGCTGTTTTTT.

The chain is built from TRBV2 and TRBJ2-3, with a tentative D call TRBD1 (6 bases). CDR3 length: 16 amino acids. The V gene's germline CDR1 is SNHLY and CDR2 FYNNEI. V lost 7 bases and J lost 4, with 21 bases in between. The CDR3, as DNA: TGTGCCAGCACCATACGAAGGACAGCTGGGCCAGATACGCAGTATTTT. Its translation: CASTIRRTAGPDTQYF.

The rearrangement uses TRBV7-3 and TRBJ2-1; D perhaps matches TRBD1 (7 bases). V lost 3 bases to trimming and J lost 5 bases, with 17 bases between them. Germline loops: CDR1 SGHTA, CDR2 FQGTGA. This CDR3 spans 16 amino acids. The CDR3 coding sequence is TGTGCCAGCAGCTTTAAAAGTGGCGGGACAGACAATGAGCAGTTCTTC. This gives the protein CASSFKSGGTDNEQFF.

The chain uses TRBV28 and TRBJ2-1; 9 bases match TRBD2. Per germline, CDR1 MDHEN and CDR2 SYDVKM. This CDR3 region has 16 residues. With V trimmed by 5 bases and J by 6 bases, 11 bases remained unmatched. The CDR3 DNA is TGTGCCAGCAGTATTAGCGGGAGCCCCACTCCCAATGAGCAGTTCTTC. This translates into CASSISGSPTPNEQFF.

CDR3 region: CASSFTGVNYGYTF. The CDR3 coding sequence is TGTGCCAGCAGCTTCACAGGAGTTAACTATGGCTACACCTTC. The rearrangement links TRBV6-5 to TRBJ1-2; possible D gene TRBD1, 5 bases. The length of the CDR3 is 14 residues. V lost 6 bases, J lost 1 base, and 12 bases lay in between. The germline V gene encodes CDR1 MNHEY and CDR2 SVGAGI.

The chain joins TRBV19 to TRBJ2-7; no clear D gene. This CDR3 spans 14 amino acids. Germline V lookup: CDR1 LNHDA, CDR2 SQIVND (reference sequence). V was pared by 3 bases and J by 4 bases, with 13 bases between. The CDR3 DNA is TGTGCCAGTAGTATTGGTGCTGCCGGGTACGAGCAGTACTTC. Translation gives CASSIGAAGYEQYF.

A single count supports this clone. CDR3 in amino acids: CAYRGSGEKLFF. As DNA, the CDR3 is TGTGCCTACAGGGGGTCGGGTGAAAAACTGTTTTTT. The chain has TRBV30 and TRBJ1-4, with 8 bases identical to TRBD1. The V and J ends lost 7 bases and 7 bases, in that order; junction bases with no gene match: 5. Germline V gene lookup returns CDR1 GTSNPN and CDR2 SVGIG (reference sequence). This CDR3 contains 12 residues. The full variable domain, in which reference TRBV30 and TRBJ1-4 provide the parts outside the CDR3, is SQTIHQWPATLVQPVGSPLSLECTVEGTSNPNLYWYRQAAGRGLQLLFYSVGIGQISSEVPQNLSASRPQDRQFILSSKKLLLSDSGFYLCAYRGSGEKLFFGSGTQLSVL.

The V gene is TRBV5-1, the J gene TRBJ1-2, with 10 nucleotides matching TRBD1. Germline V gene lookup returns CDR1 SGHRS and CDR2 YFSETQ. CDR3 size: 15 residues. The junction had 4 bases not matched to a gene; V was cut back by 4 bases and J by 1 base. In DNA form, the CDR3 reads TGCGCCAGCAGCGCTGGACAGGGGGGTAACTATGGCTACACCTTC. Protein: CASSAGQGGNYGYTF.

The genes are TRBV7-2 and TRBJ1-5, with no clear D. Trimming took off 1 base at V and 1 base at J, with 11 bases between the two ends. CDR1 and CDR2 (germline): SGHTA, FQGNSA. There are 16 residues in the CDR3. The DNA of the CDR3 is TGTGCCAGCAGCTTAGTGGCGGGCGGCAGCAATCAGCCCCAGCATTTT. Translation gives CASSLVAGGSNQPQHF.

The CDR3 spells CASSQDRQGGQETQYF. The DNA for the CDR3 is TGTGCCAGCAGCCAAGACAGGCAGGGCGGCCAAGAGACCCAGTACTTC. The chain employs TRBV3-1 (or the pseudogene TRBV3-2) and TRBJ2-5; D is possibly TRBD1 (5 bases). V was shortened by 0 bases and J by 1 base, with 12 bases between the two germline ends. This CDR3 has 16 residues. In germline, CDR1 is LGHDT, CDR2 YNNKEL (reference sequence).

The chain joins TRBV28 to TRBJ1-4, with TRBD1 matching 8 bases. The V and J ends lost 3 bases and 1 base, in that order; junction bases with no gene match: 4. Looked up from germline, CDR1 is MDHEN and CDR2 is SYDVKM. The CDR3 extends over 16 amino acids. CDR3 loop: CASSFRTGQTNEKLFF. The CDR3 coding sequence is TGTGCCAGCAGTTTTAGGACAGGGCAAACTAATGAAAAACTGTTTTTT.

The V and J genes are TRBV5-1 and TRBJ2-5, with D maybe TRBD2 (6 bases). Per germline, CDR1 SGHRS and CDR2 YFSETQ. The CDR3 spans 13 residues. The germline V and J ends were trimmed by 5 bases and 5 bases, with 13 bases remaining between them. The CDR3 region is CASRNSGLETQYF. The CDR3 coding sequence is TGCGCCAGCAGAAATAGCGGTTTGGAGACCCAGTACTTC.